This T cell receptor beta chain stems from a study of T cells in tuberculosis. Study results and limitations: T cells binding CD1B-GMM tetramer weakly possibly escaped the sort.

Cells were sorted from thawed PBMC rested overnight and stained with GMM-loaded CD1B tetramer, viability dye and anti-CD3. The CD1B tetramers carried C32 glucose monomycolate purified from Rhodococcus equi. TCR-alpha and TCR-beta chains were sequenced unpaired. Libraries were prepared by immunoSEQ multiplex PCR; TCRdb keeps only in-frame clonotypes and omits some of them. The table lists about 59,000 clones, 81% of them singletons, with roughly 13% in the top ten. This CDR3 has 16 residues. The trim removed 2 bases at V and 1 base at J, leaving 7 bases unmatched. Germline lookup yields CDR1 MNHNS and CDR2 SASEGT.

Specimen: CD1b-GMM tetramer-negative cells sorted from PBMCs. This clonotype was sampled from an adult woman with latent tuberculosis. The chain links TRBV6-1 to TRBJ2-7; 8 bases are shared with TRBD1. CDR3 DNA: TGTGCCAGCAGTGAATTTATGGGACAGGAATCCTACGAGCAGTACTTC. Amino acid sequence: CASSEFMGQESYEQYF.